One and the same sample provided the 16 T cell receptor beta chains below, sequenced in a study of radiation and T cells in renal cell carcinoma. Time point defined: blood 2 weeks post-SBRT. Indicated treatment: 15 Gy SBRT to primary tumor, nephrectomy 4 weeks later. The table came from immunoSEQ multiplex PCR; TCRdb's copy has only in-frame clones and leaves some out. Of roughly 130,000 clones detected, about 81% appear once; the ten largest clones hold 1.5% to 2%. The starting material was blood, obtained from a patient whose treatment included radiotherapy and nephrectomy. These receptors originate from a woman in her sixties with renal cell carcinoma.

This chain joins TRBV19 and TRBJ1-5; TRBD1 matches at 7 bases. CDR3 length: 15 residues. The germline CDR1 and CDR2 sequences are LNHDA and SQIVND (reference sequence). Germline trimming cut 3 bases from V and 5 bases from J; bases unmatched to any gene: 7. The DNA for the CDR3 is TGTGCCAGTAGTATCCGGGACAGTGATGATCAGCCCCAGCATTTT. Protein sequence: CASSIRDSDDQPQHF.

This rearrangement joins TRBV30 to TRBJ2-1; D not certain. The CDR3 covers 12 residues. Germline V gene lookup returns CDR1 GTSNPN and CDR2 SVGIG (reference sequence). V was trimmed by 2 bases and J by 7 bases, leaving 9 bases between them. The CDR3, as DNA: TGTGCCTGGAGTAGTAGGTGGAATGAGCAGTTCTTC. It encodes CAWSSRWNEQFF.

The chain carries TRBV7-9 and TRBJ1-4; weak D call: TRBD1 (6 bases). V dropped 5 bases and J dropped 8 bases, with 18 bases sitting between them. CDR3 length: 15 amino acids. CDR1 and CDR2 (germline): SEHNR, FQNEAQ (reference sequence). CDR3 in DNA: TGTGCCAGCAGCCCACAGGGAATGTCTGGCGAAAAACTGTTTTTT. This encodes CASSPQGMSGEKLFF.

V gene TRBV7-3 combines with J gene TRBJ2-2; 8 nucleotides match TRBD1. V shed 4 bases and J 6 bases; nucleotides not matched to a gene: 4. This CDR3 is built from 14 residues. Germline V CDR1 and CDR2: SGHTA, FQGTGA. In nucleotides, the CDR3 is TGTGCCAGCAGCTCCCTGACAGGGGCCGGGGAGCTGTTTTTT. It yields the protein CASSSLTGAGELFF.

V and J are TRBV2 and TRBJ2-2; unclear D gene. Deletions cut 10 bases from V and 5 bases from J, with 11 bases between. CDR1 is SNHLY, CDR2 FYNNEI, per germline. This CDR3 has 12 amino acids. CDR3 in amino acids: CATRVGTGELFF. The CDR3 bases are TGTGCCACTCGGGTGGGAACCGGGGAGCTGTTTTTT. Full variable domain (rest looked up from reference TRBV2 and TRBJ2-2): EPEVTQTPSHQVTQMGQEVILRCVPISNHLYFYWYRQILGQKVEFLVSFYNNEISEKSEIFDDQFSVERPDGSNFTLKIRSTKLEDSAMYFCATRVGTGELFFGEGSRLTVL.

The V call is TRBV15, the J call TRBJ1-4; no reliable D call. V shed 5 bases and J shed 4 bases, with 14 bases lying between them. CDR1 and CDR2 from the germline V gene are LNHNV and YYDKDF (reference sequence). This CDR3 is built from 15 residues. The CDR3 protein is CATSPAGRSNEKLFF. Here the CDR3 DNA reads TGTGCCACCAGCCCGGCCGGGCGCAGTAATGAAAAACTGTTTTTT.

The V call is TRBV19, the J call TRBJ1-1; TRBD1 agrees at 11 bases. CDR3 size: 18 residues. J was trimmed by 4 bases and V by 5 bases; bases with no gene match: 15. The germline V gene has CDR1 LNHDA and CDR2 SQIVND (reference sequence). Here the CDR3 reads CASSYTRDRGKRSTEAFF. DNA for the CDR3: TGTGCCAGTAGTTACACCCGGGACAGGGGGAAGAGGAGCACTGAAGCTTTCTTT.

The chain recombines TRBV5-1 with TRBJ1-4; perhaps TRBD1 as D (5 bases). Germline V CDR1 and CDR2: SGHRS, YFSETQ. Trimming pared 6 bases from V and 2 bases from J, leaving 14 bases between. The CDR3 loop spans 15 amino acids. CDR3 in DNA: TGCGCCAGCATCATAGGGGAGGGGACTAATGAAAAACTGTTTTTT. It yields the protein CASIIGEGTNEKLFF.

V gene TRBV6-1 combines with J gene TRBJ1-2, with TRBD1 matching over 7 bases. V lost 3 bases, J lost 4 bases, and 5 bases stayed unmatched. The CDR3 consists of 14 residues. CDR1 and CDR2 (germline): MNHNS, SASEGT. This CDR3 is CASSDYRGFYGYTF. The CDR3 coding sequence is TGTGCCAGCAGTGATTACAGGGGATTCTATGGCTACACCTTC.

This chain uses TRBV5-1 with TRBJ2-6, with TRBD1 identical over 12 bases. The CDR3 length is 18 residues. The trim removed 0 bases at V and 0 bases at J, leaving 1 base unmatched. CDR1 is SGHRS and CDR2 is YFSETQ in the germline V gene. CDR3 coding DNA: TGCGCCAGCAGCTTGGGGGGACAGGGGGCCTCTGGGGCCAACGTCCTGACTTTC. It specifies CASSLGGQGASGANVLTF.

This clone came up a few times. V and J are TRBV27 and TRBJ1-1; TRBD1 aligns across 7 bases. Germline CDR1 reads MNHEY; CDR2 reads SMNVEV (reference sequence). The trim removed 3 bases at V and 5 bases at J, leaving 9 bases unmatched. The CDR3 totals 15 residues. CDR3 nucleotide sequence: TGTGCCAGCAGTTTTAGTTCCCAGGGGGGGACTGAAGCTTTCTTT. Protein sequence: CASSFSSQGGTEAFF.

The chain couples TRBV5-1 to TRBJ1-1; D not resolved. Looked up from germline, CDR1 is SGHRS and CDR2 is YFSETQ. The CDR3 is made up of 11 amino acids. Trimming pared 1 base from V and 8 bases from J, leaving 6 bases between. The CDR3 sequence: CASSLRGEAFF. CDR3 nucleotides: TGCGCCAGCAGCTTGCGGGGAGAAGCTTTCTTT. The variable domain in full, with the rest retrieved from reference TRBV5-1 and TRBJ1-1, is KAGVTQTPRYLIKTRGQQVTLSCSPISGHRSVSWYQQTPGQGLQFLFEYFSETQRNKGNFPGRFSGRQFSNSRSEMNVSTLELGDSALYLCASSLRGEAFFGQGTRLTVV.

The genes are TRBV7-6 and TRBJ1-1, with TRBD1 matching 7 bases. The CDR3 has 16 amino acids. Germline V gene data show CDR1 as SGHVS and CDR2 as FNYEAQ. V was pared by 0 bases and J by 0 bases, with 4 bases of the junction left unmatched. DNA of the CDR3: TGTGCCAGCAGCTTAGCGCGGGGACAGCTGAACACTGAAGCTTTCTTT. Amino acid sequence: CASSLARGQLNTEAFF.

This clone was counted once. V gene TRBV6-5 combines with J gene TRBJ1-2; D is unclear. The V and J ends lost 0 bases and 4 bases respectively, with 9 bases between them. This CDR3 has 14 amino acids. The V gene's germline CDR1 is MNHEY and CDR2 SVGAGI. The DNA of the CDR3 is TGTGCCAGCAGTTACTCGCGACGGAGCTATGGCTACACCTTC. Protein sequence: CASSYSRRSYGYTF.

The chain joins TRBV5-1 to TRBJ2-5; D gene ambiguous. The CDR3 contains 14 residues. CDR1 and CDR2 (germline): SGHRS, YFSETQ. The ends were cut back, 0 bases at V and 5 bases at J, with 11 bases in the middle. CDR3 in DNA: TGCGCCAGCAGCTTGGGGGTTACGGAGGAGACCCAGTACTTC. Translation gives CASSLGVTEETQYF.

Here the CDR3 reads CAIKGRAGEQYF. DNA for the CDR3: TGTGCCATCAAGGGCAGGGCGGGCGAGCAGTACTTC. The chain has TRBV10-3 and TRBJ2-5; D could derive from TRBD1 or TRBD2 (5 bases each). The J call may be in error: the DNA end matches TRBJ2-7 better. The CDR3 loop spans 12 amino acids. Per germline, CDR1 ENHRY and CDR2 SYGVKD.